The next 2 T cell receptor beta chains were all read from a single sample in a study of T cell changes during pregnancy in multiple sclerosis. Produced via immunoSEQ multiplex PCR; TCRdb's table is partial and in-frame only. Counted here are about 120,000 clones, 90% to 95% occurring once; the ten biggest clones make up around 6%. The sequenced sample was peripheral blood, obtained before pregnancy. These receptors originate from a female donor with multiple sclerosis, enrolled in a pregnancy study.

The genes are TRBV19 and TRBJ1-5, with D unresolved. The V gene's germline CDR1 is LNHDA and CDR2 SQIVND (reference sequence). This CDR3 region has 13 residues. V lost 1 base and J lost 6, with 7 bases in between. CDR3 region: CASSIVEGQPQHF. DNA for the CDR3: TGTGCCAGTAGTATAGTGGAGGGTCAGCCCCAGCATTTT. Full variable domain (rest looked up from reference TRBV19 and TRBJ1-5): DGGITQSPKYLFRKEGQNVTLSCEQNLNHDAMYWYRQDPGQGLRLIYYSQIVNDFQKGDIAEGYSVSREKKESFPLTVTSAQKNPTAFYLCASSIVEGQPQHFGDGTRLSIL.

The V gene is TRBV5-6, the J gene TRBJ1-1, with 8 nucleotides matching TRBD1. Germline lookup yields CDR1 SGHDT and CDR2 YYEEEE. Losses at the gene ends were 2 bases for V and 7 bases for J; bases not matched to a gene: 1. The CDR3 has 12 residues. Here the CDR3 reads CASSLGQGEAFF. The CDR3 nucleotides are TGTGCCAGCAGCTTAGGACAGGGTGAAGCTTTCTTT.